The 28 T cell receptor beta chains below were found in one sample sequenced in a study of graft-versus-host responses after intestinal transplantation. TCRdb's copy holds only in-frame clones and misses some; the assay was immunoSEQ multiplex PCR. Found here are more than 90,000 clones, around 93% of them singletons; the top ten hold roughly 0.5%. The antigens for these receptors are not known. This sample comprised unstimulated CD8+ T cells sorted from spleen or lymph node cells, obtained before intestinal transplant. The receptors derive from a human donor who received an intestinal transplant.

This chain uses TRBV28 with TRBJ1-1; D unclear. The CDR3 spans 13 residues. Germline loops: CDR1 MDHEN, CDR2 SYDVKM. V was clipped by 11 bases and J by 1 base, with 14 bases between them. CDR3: CAGREGGNTEAFF. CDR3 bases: TGTGCCGGACGGGAGGGAGGGAACACTGAAGCTTTCTTT.

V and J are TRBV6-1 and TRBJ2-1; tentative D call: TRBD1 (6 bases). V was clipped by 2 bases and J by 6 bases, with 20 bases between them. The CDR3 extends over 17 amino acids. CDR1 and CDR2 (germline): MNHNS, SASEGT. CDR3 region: CASSEFKLQGKVNEQFF. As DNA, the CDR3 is TGTGCCAGCAGTGAATTTAAGTTGCAGGGGAAGGTCAATGAGCAGTTCTTC.

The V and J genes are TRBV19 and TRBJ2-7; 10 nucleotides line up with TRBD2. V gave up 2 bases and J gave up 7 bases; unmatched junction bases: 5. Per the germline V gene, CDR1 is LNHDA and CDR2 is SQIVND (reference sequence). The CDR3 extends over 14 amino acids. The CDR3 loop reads CASSITSGTGEQYF. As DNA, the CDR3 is TGTGCCAGTAGTATAACTAGCGGGACGGGAGAGCAGTACTTC.

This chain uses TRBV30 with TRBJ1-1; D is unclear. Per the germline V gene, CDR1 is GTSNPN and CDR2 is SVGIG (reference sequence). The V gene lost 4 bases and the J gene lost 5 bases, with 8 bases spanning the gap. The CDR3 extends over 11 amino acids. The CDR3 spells CAWNGVTEAFF. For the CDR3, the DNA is TGTGCCTGGAACGGGGTAACTGAAGCTTTCTTT.

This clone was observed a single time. In DNA, the CDR3 is TGCGCCAGCAGCCAACTAATCCGACAGGGTCATAATTCACCCCTCCACTTT. This sequence encodes CASSQLIRQGHNSPLHF. The gene calls are TRBV4-1 and TRBJ1-6; 7 nucleotides line up with TRBD1. This CDR3 has 17 residues. J lost 5 bases, V lost 2 bases, and 9 bases had no gene match. CDR1 MGHRA and CDR2 YSYEKL come from the germline V gene.

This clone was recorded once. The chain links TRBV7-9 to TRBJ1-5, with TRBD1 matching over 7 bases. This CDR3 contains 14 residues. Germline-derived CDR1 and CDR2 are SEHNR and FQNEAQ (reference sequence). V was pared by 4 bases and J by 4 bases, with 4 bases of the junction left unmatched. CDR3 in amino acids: CASSSGGMNQPQHF. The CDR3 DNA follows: TGTGCCAGCAGCTCAGGGGGGATGAATCAGCCCCAGCATTTT.

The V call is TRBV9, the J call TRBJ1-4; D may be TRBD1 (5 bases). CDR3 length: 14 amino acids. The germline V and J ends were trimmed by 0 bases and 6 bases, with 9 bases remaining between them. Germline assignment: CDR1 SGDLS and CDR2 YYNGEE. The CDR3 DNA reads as TGTGCCAGCAGCGTAGAAGGGGTAGATGAAAAACTGTTTTTT. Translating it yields CASSVEGVDEKLFF.

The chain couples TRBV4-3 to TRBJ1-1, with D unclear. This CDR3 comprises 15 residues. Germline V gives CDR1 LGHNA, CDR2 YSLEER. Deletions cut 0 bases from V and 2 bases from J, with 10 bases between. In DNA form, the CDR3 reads TGCGCCAGCAGCCAAGATTGGCGGGGAAACACTGAAGCTTTCTTT. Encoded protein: CASSQDWRGNTEAFF.

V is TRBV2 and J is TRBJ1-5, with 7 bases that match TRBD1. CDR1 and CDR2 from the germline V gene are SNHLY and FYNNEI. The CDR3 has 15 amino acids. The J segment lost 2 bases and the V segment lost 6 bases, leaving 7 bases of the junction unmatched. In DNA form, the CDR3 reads TGTGCCAGCAGGGCGCGTGGGACAGGCAATCAGCCCCAGCATTTT. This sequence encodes CASRARGTGNQPQHF.

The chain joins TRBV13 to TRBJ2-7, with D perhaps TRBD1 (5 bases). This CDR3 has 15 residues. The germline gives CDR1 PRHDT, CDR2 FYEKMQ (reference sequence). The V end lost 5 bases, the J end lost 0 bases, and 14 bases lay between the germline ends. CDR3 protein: CASSPGRASSYEQYF. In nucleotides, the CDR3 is TGTGCCAGCAGCCCCGGCAGGGCGAGCTCCTACGAGCAGTACTTC.

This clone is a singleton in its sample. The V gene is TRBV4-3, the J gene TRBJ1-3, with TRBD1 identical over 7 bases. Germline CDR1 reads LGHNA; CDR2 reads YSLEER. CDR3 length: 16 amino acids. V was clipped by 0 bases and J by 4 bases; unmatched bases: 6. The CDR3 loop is CASSQENRGLGNTIYF. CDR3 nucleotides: TGCGCCAGCAGCCAAGAGAACAGGGGCTTGGGAAACACCATATATTTT.

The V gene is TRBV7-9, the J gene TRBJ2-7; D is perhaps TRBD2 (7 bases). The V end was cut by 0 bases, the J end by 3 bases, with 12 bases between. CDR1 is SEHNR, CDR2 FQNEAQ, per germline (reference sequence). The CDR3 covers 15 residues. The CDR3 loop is CASSLAERGGYEQYF. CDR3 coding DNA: TGTGCCAGCAGCTTAGCAGAAAGGGGGGGCTACGAGCAGTACTTC. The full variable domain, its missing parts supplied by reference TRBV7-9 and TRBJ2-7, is DTGVSQNPRHKITKRGQNVTFRCDPISEHNRLYWYRQTLGQGPEFLTYFQNEAQLEKSRLLSDRFSAERPKGSFSTLEIQRTEQGDSAMYLCASSLAERGGYEQYFGPGTRLTVT.

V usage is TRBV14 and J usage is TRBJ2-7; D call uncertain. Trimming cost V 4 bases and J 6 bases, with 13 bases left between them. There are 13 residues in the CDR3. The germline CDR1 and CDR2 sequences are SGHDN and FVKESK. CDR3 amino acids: CASSLGTPAEQYF. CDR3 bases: TGTGCCAGCAGCCTTGGCACCCCCGCCGAGCAGTACTTC.

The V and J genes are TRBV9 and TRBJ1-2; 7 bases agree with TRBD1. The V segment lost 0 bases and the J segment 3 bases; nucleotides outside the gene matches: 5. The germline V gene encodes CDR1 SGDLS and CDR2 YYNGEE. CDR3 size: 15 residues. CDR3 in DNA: TGTGCCAGCAGCGTAGGAGGAACAGGGGACTATGGCTACACCTTC. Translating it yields CASSVGGTGDYGYTF.

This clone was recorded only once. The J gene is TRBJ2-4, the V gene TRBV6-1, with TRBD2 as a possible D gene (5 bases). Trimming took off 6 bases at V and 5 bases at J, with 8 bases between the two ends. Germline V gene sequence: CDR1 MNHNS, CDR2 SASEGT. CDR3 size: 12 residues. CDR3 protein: CASRGAENIQYF. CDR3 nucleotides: TGTGCCAGCAGGGGAGCGGAAAACATTCAGTACTTC.

The CDR3 is CASSIGASVAYEQYF. The CDR3 nucleotides read TGTGCCAGTAGTATTGGAGCTAGCGTTGCCTACGAGCAGTACTTC. The gene calls are TRBV19 and TRBJ2-7; D possibly corresponds to TRBD2 (6 bases). Trimming took off 3 bases at V and 2 bases at J, with 14 bases between the two ends. Germline-derived CDR1 and CDR2 are LNHDA and SQIVND (reference sequence). The CDR3 extends over 15 amino acids.

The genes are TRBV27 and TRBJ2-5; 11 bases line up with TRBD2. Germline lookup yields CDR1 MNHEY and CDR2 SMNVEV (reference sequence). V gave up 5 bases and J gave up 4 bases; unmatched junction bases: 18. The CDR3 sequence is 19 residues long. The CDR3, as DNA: TGTGCCAGCAGTCGCCGCTTTTTCATAGCGGGAGGGCCGGGAGAGACCCAGTACTTC. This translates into CASSRRFFIAGGPGETQYF.

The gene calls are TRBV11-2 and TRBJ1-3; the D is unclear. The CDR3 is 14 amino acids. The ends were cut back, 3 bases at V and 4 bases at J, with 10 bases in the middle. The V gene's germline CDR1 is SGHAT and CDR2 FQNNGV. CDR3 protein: CASSLEQSGNTIYF. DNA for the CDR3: TGTGCCAGCAGCTTGGAGCAGAGCGGAAACACCATATATTTT.

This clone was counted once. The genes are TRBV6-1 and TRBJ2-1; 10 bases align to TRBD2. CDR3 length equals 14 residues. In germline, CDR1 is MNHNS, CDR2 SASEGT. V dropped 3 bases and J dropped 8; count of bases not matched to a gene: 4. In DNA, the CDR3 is TGTGCCAGCAGTGAGCCCGGGACTAGCGATGAGCAGTTCTTC. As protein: CASSEPGTSDEQFF.

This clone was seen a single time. The CDR3 sequence: CASSVWSSENTGELFF. Written as DNA, the CDR3 is TGTGCCAGCAGCGTTTGGTCTAGCGAGAACACCGGGGAGCTGTTTTTT. The chain joins TRBV9 to TRBJ2-2; TRBD2 is a possible D gene (6 bases). The CDR3 has 16 amino acids. With 2 bases removed from V and 1 base from J, the gap between germline ends came to 12 bases. Germline loops: CDR1 SGDLS, CDR2 YYNGEE.

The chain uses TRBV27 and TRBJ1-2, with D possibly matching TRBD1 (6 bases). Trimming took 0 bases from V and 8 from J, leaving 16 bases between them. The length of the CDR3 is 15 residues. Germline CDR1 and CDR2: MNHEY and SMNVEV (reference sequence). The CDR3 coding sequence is TGTGCCAGCAGTTTATCGAAAGGGGGTGTTCGGGGCTACACCTTC. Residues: CASSLSKGGVRGYTF.

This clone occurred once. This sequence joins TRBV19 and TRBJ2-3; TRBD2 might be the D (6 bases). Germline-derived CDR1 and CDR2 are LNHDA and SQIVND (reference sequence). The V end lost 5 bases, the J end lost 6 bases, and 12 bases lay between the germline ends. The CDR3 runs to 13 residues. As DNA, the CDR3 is TGTGCCAGTAGTCTGCGGGGCGAGGATACGCAGTATTTT. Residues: CASSLRGEDTQYF.

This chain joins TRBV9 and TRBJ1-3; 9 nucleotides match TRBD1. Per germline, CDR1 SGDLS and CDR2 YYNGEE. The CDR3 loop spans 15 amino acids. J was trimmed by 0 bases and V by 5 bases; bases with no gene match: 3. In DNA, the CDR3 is TGTGCCAGCAGGGGACAGGGAACCTCTGGAAACACCATATATTTT. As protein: CASRGQGTSGNTIYF.

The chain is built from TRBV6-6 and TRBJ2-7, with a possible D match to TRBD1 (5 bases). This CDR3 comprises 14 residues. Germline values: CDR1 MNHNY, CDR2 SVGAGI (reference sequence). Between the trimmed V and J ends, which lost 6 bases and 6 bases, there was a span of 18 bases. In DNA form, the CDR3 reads TGTGCCAGCAGCTGGGGCGACGATGAGAGCGAGCAGTACTTC. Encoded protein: CASSWGDDESEQYF.

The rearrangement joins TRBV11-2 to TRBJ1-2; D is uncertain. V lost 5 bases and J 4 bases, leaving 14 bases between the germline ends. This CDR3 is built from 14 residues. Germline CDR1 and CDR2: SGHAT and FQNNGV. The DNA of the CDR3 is TGTGCCAGCAGCGCTCTTGTGGCAGTCTATGGCTACACCTTC. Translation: CASSALVAVYGYTF.

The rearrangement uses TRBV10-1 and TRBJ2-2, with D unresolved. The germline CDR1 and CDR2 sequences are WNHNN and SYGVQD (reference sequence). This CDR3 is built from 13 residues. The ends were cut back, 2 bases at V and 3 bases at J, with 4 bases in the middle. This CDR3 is CASSEGYTGELFF. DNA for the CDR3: TGCGCCAGCAGTGAGGGCTACACCGGGGAGCTGTTTTTT.

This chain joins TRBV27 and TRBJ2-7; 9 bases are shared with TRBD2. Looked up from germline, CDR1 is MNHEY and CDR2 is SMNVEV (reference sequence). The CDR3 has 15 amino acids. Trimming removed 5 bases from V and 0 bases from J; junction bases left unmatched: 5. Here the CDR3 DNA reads TGTGCCAGCAGTGGGCGGCGGGAGGGCTCCTACGAGCAGTACTTC. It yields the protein CASSGRREGSYEQYF.

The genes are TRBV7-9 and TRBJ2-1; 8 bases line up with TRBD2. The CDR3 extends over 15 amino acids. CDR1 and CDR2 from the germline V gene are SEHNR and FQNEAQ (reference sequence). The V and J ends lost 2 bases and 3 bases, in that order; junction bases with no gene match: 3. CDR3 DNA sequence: TGTGCCAGCAGCTTATCCGGGGGGGTCTACAATGAGCAGTTCTTC. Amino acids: CASSLSGGVYNEQFF. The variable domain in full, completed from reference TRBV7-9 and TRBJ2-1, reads DTGVSQNPRHKITKRGQNVTFRCDPISEHNRLYWYRQTLGQGPEFLTYFQNEAQLEKSRLLSDRFSAERPKGSFSTLEIQRTEQGDSAMYLCASSLSGGVYNEQFFGPGTRLTVL.